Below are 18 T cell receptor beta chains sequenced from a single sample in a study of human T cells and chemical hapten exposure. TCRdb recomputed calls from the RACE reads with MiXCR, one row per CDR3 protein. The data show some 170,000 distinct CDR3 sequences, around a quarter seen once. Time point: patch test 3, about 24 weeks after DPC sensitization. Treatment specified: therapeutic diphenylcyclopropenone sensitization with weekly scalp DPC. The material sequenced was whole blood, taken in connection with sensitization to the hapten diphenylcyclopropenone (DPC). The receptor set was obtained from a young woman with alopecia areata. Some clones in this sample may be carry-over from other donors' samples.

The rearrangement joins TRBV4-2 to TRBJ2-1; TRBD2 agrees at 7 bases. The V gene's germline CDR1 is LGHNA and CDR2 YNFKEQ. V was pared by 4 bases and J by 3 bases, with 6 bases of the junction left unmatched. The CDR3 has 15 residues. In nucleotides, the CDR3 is TGTGCCAGCAGCCGATCTGGCGGGAGCTACAATGAGCAGTTCTTC. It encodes CASSRSGGSYNEQFF.

CDR3 loop: CASSVAGGRDGGYTF. CDR3 nucleotides: TGTGCCAGCAGCGTAGCAGGAGGAAGGGATGGTGGCTACACCTTC. The chain combines TRBV9 with TRBJ1-2; D unresolved. Germline lookup yields CDR1 SGDLS and CDR2 YYNGEE. The CDR3 has 15 residues. V was trimmed by 0 bases and J by 7 bases, leaving 16 bases between them.

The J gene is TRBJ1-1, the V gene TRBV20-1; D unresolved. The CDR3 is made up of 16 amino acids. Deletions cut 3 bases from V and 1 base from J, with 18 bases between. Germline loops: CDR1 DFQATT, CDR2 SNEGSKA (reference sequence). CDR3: CSASLTGLSSNTEAFF. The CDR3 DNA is TGCAGTGCTAGTCTAACGGGCCTTTCTTCGAACACTGAAGCTTTCTTT.

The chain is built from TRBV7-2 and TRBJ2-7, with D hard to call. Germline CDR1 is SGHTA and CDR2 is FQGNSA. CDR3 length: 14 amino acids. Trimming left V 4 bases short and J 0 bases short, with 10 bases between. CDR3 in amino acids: CASSSYLSSYEQYF. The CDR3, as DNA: TGTGCCAGCAGCTCCTACCTCTCCTCCTACGAGCAGTACTTC.

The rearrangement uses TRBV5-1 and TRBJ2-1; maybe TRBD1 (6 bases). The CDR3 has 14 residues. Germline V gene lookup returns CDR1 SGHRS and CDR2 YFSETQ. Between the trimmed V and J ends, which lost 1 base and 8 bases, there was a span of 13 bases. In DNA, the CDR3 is TGCGCCAGCAGCTTGCCTACAGGGAAACATGAGCAGTTCTTC. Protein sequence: CASSLPTGKHEQFF.

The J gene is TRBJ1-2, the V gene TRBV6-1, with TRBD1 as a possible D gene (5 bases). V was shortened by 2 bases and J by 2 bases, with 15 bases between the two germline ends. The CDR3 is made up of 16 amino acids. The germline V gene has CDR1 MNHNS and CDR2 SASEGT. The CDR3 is CASSESRTPGNYGYTF. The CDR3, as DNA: TGTGCCAGCAGTGAAAGCCGGACACCGGGGAACTATGGCTACACCTTC.

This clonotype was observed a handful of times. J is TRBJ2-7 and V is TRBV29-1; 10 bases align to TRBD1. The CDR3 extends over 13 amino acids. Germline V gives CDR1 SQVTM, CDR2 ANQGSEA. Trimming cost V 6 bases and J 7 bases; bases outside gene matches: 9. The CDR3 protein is CSVEDRGSGEQYF. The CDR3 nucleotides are TGCAGCGTCGAGGACAGGGGGAGTGGGGAGCAGTACTTC.

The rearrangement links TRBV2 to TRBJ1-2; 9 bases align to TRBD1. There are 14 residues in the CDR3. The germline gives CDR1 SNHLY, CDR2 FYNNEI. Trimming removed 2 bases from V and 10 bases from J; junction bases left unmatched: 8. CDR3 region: CASSEKQGAKVYTF. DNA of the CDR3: TGTGCCAGCAGTGAAAAACAGGGGGCGAAGGTCTACACCTTC.

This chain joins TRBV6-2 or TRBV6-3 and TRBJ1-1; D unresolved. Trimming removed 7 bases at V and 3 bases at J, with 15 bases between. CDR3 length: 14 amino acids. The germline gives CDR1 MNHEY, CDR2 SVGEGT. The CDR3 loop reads CASKLGRYYTEAFF. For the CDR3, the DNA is TGTGCCAGCAAACTCGGTCGATACTACACTGAAGCTTTCTTT.

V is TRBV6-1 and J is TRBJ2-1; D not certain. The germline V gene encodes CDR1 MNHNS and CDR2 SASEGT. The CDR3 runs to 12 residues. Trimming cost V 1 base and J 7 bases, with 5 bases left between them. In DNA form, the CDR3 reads TGTGCCAGCAGTGAAGGGCTGAATGAGCAGTTCTTC. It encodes CASSEGLNEQFF.

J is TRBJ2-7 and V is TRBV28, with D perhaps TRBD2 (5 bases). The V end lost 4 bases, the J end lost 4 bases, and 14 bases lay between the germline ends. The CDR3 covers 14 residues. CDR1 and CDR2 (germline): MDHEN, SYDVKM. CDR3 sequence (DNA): TGTGCCAGCAGTTCCCACGACGGGAAATACGAGCAGTACTTC. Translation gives CASSSHDGKYEQYF.

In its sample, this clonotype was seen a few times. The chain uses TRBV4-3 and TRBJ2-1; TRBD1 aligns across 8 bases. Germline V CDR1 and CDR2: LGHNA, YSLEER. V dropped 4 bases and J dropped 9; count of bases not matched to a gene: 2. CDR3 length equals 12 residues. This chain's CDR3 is CASSPGTGEQFF. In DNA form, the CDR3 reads TGCGCCAGCAGCCCGGGGACAGGTGAGCAGTTCTTC.

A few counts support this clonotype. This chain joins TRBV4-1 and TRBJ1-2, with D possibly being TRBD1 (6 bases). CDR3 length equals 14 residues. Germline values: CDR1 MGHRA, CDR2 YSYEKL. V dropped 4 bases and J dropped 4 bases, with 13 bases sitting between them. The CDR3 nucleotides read TGCGCCAGCAGCCCTACGACAGGCAGCTATGGCTACACCTTC. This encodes CASSPTTGSYGYTF.

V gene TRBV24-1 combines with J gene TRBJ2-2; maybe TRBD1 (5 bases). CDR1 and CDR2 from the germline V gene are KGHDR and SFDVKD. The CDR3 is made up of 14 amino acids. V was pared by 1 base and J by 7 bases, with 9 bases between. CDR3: CATSDFPGNGELFF. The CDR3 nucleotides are TGTGCCACCAGTGATTTCCCAGGGAACGGGGAGCTGTTTTTT.

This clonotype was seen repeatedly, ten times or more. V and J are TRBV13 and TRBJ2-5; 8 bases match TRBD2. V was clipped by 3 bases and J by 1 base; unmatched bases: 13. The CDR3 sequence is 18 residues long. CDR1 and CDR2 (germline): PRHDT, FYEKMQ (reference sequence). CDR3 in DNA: TGTGCCAGCAGCTTTATGGGGGCGAGCGGGAGCCGCCAAGAGACCCAGTACTTC. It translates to CASSFMGASGSRQETQYF.

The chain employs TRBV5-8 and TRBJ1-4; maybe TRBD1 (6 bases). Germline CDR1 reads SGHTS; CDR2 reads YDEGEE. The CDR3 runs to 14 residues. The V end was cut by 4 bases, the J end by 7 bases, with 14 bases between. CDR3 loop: CASSKEQGGEKLFF. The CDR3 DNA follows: TGTGCCAGCAGCAAGGAACAGGGTGGTGAAAAACTGTTTTTT.

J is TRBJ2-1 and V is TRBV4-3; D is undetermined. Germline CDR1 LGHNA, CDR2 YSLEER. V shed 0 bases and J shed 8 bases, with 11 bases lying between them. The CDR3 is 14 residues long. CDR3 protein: CASSQDTAIYEQFF. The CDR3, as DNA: TGCGCCAGCAGCCAAGATACGGCCATCTATGAGCAGTTCTTC.

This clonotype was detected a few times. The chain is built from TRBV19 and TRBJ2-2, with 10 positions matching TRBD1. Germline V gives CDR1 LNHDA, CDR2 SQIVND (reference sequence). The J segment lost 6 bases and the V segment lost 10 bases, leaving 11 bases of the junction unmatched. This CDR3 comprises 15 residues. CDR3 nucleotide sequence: TGTGCCACCAAATCGGACAGGGGGATGGCCGGGGAGCTGTTTTTT. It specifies CATKSDRGMAGELFF.